This TCR beta chain originates from a study of beta chain features in type 1 diabetes. Study in general: Age and gender were similar between patients and healthy donors, as were cell yields.

The study's findings and limits: Shorter templates might be favored by PCR, and equally so in patients and in controls. Moderate but significant shortening of TCRB CDR3s was recorded in all four CD4+ subsets from Type 1 diabetes patients.

The germline CDR1 and CDR2 sequences are GTSNPN and SVGIG (reference sequence). The CDR3 sequence is 14 residues long. The V segment lost 4 bases and the J segment 2 bases; nucleotides outside the gene matches: 6. Note on this clone: Its target is not known.

As every portion of the isolated RNA was reverse transcribed, the sequencing read expressed TCRB transcripts. The table came from immunoSEQ multiplex PCR; TCRdb's copy has only in-frame clones and leaves some out. The sample yields hundreds of thousands of clones, over 12% seen once. This chain joins TRBV30 and TRBJ2-3; 7 positions match TRBD1. The clonotype originates from a man younger than 35 with type 1 diabetes. Sequencing was done on a sample of naive CD4+ T cells from blood. CDR3 sequence: CAWKDRTITDTQYF. The CDR3 DNA reads TGTGCCTGGAAGGACAGGACGATCACAGATACGCAGTATTTT.